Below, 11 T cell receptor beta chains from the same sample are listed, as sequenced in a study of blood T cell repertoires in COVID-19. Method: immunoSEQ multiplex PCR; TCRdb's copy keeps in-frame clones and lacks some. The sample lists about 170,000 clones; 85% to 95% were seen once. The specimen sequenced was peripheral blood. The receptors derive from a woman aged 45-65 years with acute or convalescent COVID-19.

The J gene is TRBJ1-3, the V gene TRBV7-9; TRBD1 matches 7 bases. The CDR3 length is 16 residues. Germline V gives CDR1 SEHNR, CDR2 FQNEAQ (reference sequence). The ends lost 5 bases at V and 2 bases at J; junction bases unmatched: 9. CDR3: CASSPSQGSTGNTIYF. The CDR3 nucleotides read TGTGCCAGCAGCCCTTCACAGGGGTCGACTGGAAACACCATATATTTT.

In DNA form, the CDR3 reads TGTGCCAGCAGCCAATACGGGAACACTGAAGCTTTCTTT. This sequence encodes CASSQYGNTEAFF. This chain connects TRBV14 to TRBJ1-1; no clear D. From germline, CDR1 is SGHDN and CDR2 FVKESK. Trimming stripped 2 bases from V and 1 base from J, with 5 bases between. This CDR3 is 13 amino acids long.

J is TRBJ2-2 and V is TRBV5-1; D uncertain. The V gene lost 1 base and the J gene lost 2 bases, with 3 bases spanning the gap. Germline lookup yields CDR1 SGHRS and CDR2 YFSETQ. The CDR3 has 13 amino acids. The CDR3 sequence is CASSLQNTGELFF. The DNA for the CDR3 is TGCGCCAGCAGCTTGCAAAACACCGGGGAGCTGTTTTTT.

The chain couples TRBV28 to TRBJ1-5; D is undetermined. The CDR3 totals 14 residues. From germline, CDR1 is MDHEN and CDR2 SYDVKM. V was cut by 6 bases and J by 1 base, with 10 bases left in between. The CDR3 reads CASSQFYSNQPQHF. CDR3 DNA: TGTGCCAGCAGCCAATTCTACAGCAATCAGCCCCAGCATTTT.

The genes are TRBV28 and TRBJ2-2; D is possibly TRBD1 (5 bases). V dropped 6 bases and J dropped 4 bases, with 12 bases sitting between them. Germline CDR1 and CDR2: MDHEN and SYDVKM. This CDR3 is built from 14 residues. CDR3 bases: TGTGCCAGCAGCTCGGTCAGGGTCACCGGGGAGCTGTTTTTT. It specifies CASSSVRVTGELFF.

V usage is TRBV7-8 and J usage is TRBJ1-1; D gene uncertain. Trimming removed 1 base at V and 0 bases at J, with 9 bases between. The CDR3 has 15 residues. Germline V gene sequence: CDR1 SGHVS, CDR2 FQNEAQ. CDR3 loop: CASSLDYRLNTEAFF. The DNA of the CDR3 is TGTGCCAGCAGCTTAGATTACAGATTGAACACTGAAGCTTTCTTT.

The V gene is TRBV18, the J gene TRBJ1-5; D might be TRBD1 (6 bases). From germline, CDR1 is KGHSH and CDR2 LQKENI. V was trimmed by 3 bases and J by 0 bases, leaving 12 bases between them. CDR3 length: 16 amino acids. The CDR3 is CASSPDSKNSNQPQHF. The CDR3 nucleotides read TGTGCCAGCTCACCGGACAGCAAGAATAGCAATCAGCCCCAGCATTTT.

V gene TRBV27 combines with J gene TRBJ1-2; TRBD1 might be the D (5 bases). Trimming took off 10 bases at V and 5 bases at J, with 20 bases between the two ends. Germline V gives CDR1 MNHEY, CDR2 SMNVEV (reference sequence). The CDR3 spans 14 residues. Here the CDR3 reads CATSRRGFSYGYTF. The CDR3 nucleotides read TGTGCCACCTCCAGAAGGGGTTTTTCTTATGGCTACACCTTC.

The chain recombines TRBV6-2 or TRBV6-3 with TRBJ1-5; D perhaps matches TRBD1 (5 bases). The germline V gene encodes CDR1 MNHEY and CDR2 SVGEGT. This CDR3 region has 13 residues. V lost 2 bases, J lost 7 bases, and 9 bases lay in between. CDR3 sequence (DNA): TGTGCCAGCAGTTACCCGGGGGAGCAGCCCCAGCATTTT. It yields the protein CASSYPGEQPQHF.

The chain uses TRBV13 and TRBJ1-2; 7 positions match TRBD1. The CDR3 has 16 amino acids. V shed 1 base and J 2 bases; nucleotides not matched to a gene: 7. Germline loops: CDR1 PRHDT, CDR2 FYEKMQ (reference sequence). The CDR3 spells CASSLEGAQRNYGYTF. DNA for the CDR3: TGTGCCAGCAGCTTAGAGGGGGCGCAAAGGAACTATGGCTACACCTTC. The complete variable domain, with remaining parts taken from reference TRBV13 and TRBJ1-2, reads AAGVIQSPRHLIKEKRETATLKCYPIPRHDTVYWYQQGPGQDPQFLISFYEKMQSDKGSIPDRFSAQQFSDYHSELNMSSLELGDSALYFCASSLEGAQRNYGYTFGSGTRLTVV.

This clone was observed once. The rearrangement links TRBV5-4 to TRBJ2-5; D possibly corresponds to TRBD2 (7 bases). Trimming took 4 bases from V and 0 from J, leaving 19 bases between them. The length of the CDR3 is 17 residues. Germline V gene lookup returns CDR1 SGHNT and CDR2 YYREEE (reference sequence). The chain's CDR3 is CASSPRGGRGYQETQYF. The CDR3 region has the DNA TGTGCCAGCAGCCCCAGGGGTGGGCGGGGGTACCAAGAGACCCAGTACTTC. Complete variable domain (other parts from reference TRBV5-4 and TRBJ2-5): ETGVTQSPTHLIKTRGQQVTLRCSSQSGHNTVSWYQQALGQGPQFIFQYYREEENGRGNFPPRFSGLQFPNYSSELNVNALELDDSALYLCASSPRGGRGYQETQYFGPGTRLLVL.